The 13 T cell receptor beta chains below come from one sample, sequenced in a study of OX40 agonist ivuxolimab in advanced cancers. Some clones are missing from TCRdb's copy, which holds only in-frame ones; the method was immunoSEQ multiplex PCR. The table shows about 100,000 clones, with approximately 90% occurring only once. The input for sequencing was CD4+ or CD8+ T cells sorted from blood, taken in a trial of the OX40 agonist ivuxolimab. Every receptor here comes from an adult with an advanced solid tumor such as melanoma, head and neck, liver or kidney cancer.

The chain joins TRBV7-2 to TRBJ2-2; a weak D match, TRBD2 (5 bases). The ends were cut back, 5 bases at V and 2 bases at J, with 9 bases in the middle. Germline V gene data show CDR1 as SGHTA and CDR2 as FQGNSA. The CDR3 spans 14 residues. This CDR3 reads CASSAGINTGELFF. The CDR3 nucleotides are TGTGCCAGCAGCGCCGGGATTAACACCGGGGAGCTGTTTTTT.

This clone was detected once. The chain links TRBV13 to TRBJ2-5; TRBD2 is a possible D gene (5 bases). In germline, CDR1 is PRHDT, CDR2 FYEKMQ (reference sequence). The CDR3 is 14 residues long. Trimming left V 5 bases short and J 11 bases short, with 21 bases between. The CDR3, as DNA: TGTGCCAGCAGCCTACCTCGGGTCCCATGGGAGCAGTACTTC. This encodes CASSLPRVPWEQYF.

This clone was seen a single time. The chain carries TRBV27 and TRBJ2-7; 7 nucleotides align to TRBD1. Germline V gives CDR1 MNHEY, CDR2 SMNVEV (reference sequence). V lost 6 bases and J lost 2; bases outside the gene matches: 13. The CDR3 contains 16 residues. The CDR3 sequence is CASSRETTGVPYEQYF. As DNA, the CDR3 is TGTGCCAGCAGCCGAGAGACAACAGGGGTCCCCTACGAGCAGTACTTC.

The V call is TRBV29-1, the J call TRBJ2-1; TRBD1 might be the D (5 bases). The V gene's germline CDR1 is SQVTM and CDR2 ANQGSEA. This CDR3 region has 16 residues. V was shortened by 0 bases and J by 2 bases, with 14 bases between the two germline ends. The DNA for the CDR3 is TGCAGCGTTGAAGACCGTCAGGGCAGGGCCTACAATGAGCAGTTCTTC. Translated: CSVEDRQGRAYNEQFF.

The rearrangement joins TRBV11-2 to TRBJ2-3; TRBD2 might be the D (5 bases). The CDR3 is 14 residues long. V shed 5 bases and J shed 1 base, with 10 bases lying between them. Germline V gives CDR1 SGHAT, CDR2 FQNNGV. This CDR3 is CASSPLRGTDTQYF. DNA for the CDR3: TGTGCCAGCAGCCCTCTGAGGGGCACAGATACGCAGTATTTT.

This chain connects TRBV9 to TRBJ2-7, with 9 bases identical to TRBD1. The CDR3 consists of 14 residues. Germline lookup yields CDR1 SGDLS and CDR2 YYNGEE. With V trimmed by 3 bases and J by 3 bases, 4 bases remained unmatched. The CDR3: CASSAQTGGYEQYF. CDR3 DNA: TGTGCCAGCAGCGCCCAGACAGGGGGCTACGAGCAGTACTTC.

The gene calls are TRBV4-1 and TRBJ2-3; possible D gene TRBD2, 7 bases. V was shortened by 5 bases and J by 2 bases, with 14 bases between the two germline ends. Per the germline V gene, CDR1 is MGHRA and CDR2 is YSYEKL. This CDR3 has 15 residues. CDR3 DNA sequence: TGCGCCAGCAGCGGGGGGGCCCTAATCACAGATACGCAGTATTTT. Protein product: CASSGGALITDTQYF.

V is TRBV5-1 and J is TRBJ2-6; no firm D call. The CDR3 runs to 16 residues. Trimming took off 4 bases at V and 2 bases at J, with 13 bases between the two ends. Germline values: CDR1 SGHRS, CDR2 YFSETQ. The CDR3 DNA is TGCGCCAGCAGCCCAGAGATACGAGCTGGGGCCAACGTCCTGACTTTC. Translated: CASSPEIRAGANVLTF.

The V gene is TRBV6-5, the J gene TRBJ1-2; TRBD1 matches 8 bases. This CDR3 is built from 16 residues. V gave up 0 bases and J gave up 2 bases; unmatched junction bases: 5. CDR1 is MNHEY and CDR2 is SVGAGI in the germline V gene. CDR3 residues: CASSYSAQGANYGYTF. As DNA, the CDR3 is TGTGCCAGCAGTTACTCGGCTCAGGGGGCGAACTATGGCTACACCTTC.

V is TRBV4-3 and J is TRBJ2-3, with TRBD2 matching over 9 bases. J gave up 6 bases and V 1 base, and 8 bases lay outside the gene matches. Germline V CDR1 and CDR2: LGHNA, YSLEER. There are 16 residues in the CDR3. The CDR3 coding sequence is TGCGCCAGCAGCCAAGGTGTAGCGGGAGTTGCGGATACGCAGTATTTT. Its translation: CASSQGVAGVADTQYF.

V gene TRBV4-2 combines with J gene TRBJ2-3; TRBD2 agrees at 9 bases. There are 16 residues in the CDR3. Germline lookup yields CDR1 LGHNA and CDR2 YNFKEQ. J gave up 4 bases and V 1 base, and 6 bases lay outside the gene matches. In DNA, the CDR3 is TGTGCCAGCAGCCAAGTCCTAGCGGGAACCGCAGATACGCAGTATTTT. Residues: CASSQVLAGTADTQYF.

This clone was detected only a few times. The CDR3 DNA reads TGTGCTAGTGGTTTCAGGGGAGAATGGACTGAAGCTTTCTTT. Residues: CASGFRGEWTEAFF. The V and J genes are TRBV12-5 and TRBJ1-1; perhaps TRBD1 as D (6 bases). CDR1 LGHNT and CDR2 FRNRAP come from the germline V gene. The CDR3 covers 14 residues. The V and J ends lost 3 bases and 5 bases respectively, with 13 bases between them.

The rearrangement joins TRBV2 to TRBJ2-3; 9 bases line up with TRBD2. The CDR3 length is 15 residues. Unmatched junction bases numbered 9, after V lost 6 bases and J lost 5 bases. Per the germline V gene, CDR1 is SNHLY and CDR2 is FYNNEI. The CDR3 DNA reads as TGTGCCAGCAGAGACCCGCGGGAGGGCTTAGATACGCAGTATTTT. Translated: CASRDPREGLDTQYF.